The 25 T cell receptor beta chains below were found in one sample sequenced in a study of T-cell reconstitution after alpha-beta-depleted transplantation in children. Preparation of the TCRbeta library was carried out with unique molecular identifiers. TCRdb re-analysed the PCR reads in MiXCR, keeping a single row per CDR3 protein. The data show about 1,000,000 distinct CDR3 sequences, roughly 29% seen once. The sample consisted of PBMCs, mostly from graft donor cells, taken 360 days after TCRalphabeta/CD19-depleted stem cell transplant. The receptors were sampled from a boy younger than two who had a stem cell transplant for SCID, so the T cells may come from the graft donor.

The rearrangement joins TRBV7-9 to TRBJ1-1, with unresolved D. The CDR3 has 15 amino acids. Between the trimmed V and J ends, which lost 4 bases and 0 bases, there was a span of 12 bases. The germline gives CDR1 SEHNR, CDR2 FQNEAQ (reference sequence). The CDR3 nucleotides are TGTGCCAGCAGCTACTACAGCGCGGTGAACACTGAAGCTTTCTTT. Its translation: CASSYYSAVNTEAFF. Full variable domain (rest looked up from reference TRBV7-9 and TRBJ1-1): DTGVSQNPRHKITKRGQNVTFRCDPISEHNRLYWYRQTLGQGPEFLTYFQNEAQLEKSRLLSDRFSAERPKGSFSTLEIQRTEQGDSAMYLCASSYYSAVNTEAFFGQGTRLTVV.

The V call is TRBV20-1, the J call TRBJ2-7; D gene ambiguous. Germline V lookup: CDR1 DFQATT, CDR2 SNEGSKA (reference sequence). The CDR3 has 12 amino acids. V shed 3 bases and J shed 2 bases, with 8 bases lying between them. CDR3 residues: CSASPLAYEQYF. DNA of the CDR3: TGCAGTGCTAGCCCCCTAGCCTACGAGCAGTACTTC.

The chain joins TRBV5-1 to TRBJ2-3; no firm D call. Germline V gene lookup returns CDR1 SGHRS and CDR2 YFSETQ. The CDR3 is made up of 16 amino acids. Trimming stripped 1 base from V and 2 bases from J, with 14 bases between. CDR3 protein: CASSLPSGVYTDTQYF. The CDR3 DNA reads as TGCGCCAGCAGCTTGCCTAGTGGGGTCTACACAGATACGCAGTATTTT.

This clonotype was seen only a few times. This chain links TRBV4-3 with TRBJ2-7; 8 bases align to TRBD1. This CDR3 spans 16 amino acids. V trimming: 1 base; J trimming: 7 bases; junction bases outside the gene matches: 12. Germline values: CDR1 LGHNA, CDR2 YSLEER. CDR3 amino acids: CASSQVLQGAIREQYF. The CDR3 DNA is TGCGCCAGCAGCCAAGTTCTCCAGGGGGCTATCCGAGAGCAGTACTTC.

CDR3 residues: CSARTATTPNQPQHF. The CDR3 nucleotides are TGCAGTGCTCGGACAGCCACAACGCCCAATCAGCCCCAGCATTTT. This chain uses TRBV20-1 with TRBJ1-5; a weak D match, TRBD1 (6 bases). The V gene lost 5 bases and the J gene lost 3 bases, with 17 bases spanning the gap. The germline CDR1 and CDR2 sequences are DFQATT and SNEGSKA (reference sequence). There are 15 residues in the CDR3.

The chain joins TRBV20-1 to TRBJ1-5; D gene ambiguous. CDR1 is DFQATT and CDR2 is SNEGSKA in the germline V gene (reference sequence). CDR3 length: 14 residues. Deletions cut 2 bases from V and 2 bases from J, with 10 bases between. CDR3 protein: CSARNRKGNQPQHF. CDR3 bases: TGCAGTGCTAGAAACAGAAAGGGCAATCAGCCCCAGCATTTT.

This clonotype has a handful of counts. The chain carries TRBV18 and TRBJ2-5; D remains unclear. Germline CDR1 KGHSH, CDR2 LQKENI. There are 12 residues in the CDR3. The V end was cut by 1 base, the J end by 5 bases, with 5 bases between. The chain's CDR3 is CASSPLPETQYF. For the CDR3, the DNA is TGTGCCAGCTCACCACTTCCGGAGACCCAGTACTTC.

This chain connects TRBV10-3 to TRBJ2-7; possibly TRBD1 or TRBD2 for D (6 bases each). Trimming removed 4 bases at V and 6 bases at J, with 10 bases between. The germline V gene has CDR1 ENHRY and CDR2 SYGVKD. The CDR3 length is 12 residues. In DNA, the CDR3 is TGTGCCATCAGTGGTAAGGGGGGCGAGCAGTACTTC. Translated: CAISGKGGEQYF.

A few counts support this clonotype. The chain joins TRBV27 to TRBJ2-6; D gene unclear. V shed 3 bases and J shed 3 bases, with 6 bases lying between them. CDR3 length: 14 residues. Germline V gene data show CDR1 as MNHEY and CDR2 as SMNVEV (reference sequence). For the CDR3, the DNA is TGTGCCAGCAGTTTGATCGGTGGGGCCAACGTCCTGACTTTC. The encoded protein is CASSLIGGANVLTF.

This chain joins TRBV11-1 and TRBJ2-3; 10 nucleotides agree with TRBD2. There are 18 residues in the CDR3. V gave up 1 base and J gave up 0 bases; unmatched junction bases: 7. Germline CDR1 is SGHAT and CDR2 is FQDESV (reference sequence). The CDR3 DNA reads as TGTGCCAGCAGCTTAGGACTAGCGGGTTACCTTAGCACAGATACGCAGTATTTT. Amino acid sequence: CASSLGLAGYLSTDTQYF.

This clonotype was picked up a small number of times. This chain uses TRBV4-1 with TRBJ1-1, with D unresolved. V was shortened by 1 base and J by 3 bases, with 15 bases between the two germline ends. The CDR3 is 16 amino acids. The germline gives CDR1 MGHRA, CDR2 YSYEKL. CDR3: CASSQALTLVYTEAFF. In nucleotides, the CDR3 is TGCGCCAGCAGCCAAGCTTTAACGCTCGTATACACTGAAGCTTTCTTT.

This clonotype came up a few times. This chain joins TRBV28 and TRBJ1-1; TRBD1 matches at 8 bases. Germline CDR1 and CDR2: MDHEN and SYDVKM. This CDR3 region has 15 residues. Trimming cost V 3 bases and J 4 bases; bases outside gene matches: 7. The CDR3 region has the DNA TGTGCCAGCAGTTTTAACAGGGGGGGGGGCACTGAAGCTTTCTTT. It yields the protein CASSFNRGGGTEAFF.

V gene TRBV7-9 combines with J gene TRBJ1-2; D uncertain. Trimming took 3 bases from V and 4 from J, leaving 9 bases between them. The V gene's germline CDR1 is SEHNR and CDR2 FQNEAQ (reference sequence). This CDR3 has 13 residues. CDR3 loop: CASSLFGFYGYTF. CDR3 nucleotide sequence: TGTGCCAGCAGCTTGTTCGGGTTCTATGGCTACACCTTC.

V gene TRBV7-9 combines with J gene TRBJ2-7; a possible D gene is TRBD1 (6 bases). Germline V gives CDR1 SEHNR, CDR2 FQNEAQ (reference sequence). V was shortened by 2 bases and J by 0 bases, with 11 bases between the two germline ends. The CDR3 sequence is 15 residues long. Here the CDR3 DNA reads TGTGCCAGCAGCTTAATGACAGGAAGCTCCTACGAGCAGTACTTC. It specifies CASSLMTGSSYEQYF. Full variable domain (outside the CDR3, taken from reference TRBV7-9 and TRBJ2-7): DTGVSQNPRHKITKRGQNVTFRCDPISEHNRLYWYRQTLGQGPEFLTYFQNEAQLEKSRLLSDRFSAERPKGSFSTLEIQRTEQGDSAMYLCASSLMTGSSYEQYFGPGTRLTVT.

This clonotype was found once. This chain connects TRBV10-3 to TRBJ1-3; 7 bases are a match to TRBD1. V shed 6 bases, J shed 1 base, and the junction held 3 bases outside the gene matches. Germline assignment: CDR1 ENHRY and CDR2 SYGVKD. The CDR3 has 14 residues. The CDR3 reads CAIRTTGSGNTIYF. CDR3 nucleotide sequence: TGTGCCATCAGGACGACAGGGTCTGGAAACACCATATATTTT.

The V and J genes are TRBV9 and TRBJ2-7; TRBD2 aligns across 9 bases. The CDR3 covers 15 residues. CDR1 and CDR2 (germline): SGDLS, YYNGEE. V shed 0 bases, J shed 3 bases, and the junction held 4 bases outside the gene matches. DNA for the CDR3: TGTGCCAGCAGCGTAGAGTCTAGCGGGGTCTACGAGCAGTACTTC. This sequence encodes CASSVESSGVYEQYF.

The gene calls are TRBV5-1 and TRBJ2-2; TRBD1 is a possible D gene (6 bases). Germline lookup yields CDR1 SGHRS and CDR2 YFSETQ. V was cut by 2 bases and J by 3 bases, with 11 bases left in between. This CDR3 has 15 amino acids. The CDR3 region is CASSLLRGDTGELFF. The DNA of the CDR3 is TGCGCCAGCAGCTTACTCAGGGGCGACACCGGGGAGCTGTTTTTT.

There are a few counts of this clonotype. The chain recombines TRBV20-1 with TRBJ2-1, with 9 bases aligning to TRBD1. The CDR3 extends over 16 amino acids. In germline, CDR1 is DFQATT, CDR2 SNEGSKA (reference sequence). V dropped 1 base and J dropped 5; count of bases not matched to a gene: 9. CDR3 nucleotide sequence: TGCAGTGCTAGAGGTATCCGGGACAGGGTCAACAATGAGCAGTTCTTC. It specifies CSARGIRDRVNNEQFF.

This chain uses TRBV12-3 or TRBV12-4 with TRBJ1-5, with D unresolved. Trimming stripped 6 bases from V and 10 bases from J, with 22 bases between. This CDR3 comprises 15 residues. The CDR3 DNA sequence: TGTGCCAGCAGATCCAGCTCCGGTGCCTCTGATCCCCAGCATTTT. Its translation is CASRSSSGASDPQHF.

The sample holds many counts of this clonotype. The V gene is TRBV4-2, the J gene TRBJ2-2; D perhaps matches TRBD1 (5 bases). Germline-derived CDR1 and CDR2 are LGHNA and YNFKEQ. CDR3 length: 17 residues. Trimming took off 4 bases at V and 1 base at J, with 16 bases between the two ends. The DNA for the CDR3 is TGTGCCAGCAGCCCTGGGGCCAATAGGGGGAACACCGGGGAGCTGTTTTTT. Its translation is CASSPGANRGNTGELFF.

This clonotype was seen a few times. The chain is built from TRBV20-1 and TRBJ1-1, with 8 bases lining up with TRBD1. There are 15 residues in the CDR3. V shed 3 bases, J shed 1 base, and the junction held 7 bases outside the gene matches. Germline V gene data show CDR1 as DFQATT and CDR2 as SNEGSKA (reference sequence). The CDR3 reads CSASPQGAGNTEAFF. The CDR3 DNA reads TGCAGTGCTAGCCCCCAGGGGGCGGGGAACACTGAAGCTTTCTTT.

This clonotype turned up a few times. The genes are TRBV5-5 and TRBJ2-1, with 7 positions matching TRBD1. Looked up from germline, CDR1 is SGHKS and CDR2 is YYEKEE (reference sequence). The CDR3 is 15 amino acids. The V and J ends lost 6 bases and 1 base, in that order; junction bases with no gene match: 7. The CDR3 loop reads CASTKGARSYNEQFF. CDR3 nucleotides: TGTGCCAGCACCAAGGGGGCGAGGTCCTACAATGAGCAGTTCTTC. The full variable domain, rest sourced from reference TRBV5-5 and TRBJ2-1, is DAGVTQSPTHLIKTRGQQVTLRCSPISGHKSVSWYQQVLGQGPQFIFQYYEKEERGRGNFPDRFSARQFPNYSSELNVNALLLGDSALYLCASTKGARSYNEQFFGPGTRLTVL.

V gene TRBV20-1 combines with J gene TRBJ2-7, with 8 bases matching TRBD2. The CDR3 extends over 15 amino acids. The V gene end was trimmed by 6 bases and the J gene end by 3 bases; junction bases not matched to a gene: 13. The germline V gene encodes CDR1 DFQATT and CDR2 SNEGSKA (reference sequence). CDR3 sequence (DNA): TGCAGTGCGAGGGGAACGGGGGGGCCGTTCTACGAGCAGTACTTC. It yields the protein CSARGTGGPFYEQYF.

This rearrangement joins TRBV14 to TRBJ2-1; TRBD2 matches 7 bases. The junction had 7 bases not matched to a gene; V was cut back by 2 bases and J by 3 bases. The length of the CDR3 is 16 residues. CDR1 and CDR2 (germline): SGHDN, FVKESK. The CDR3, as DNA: TGTGCCAGCAGCCAATCAGCGGGGCCCTACTACAATGAGCAGTTCTTC. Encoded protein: CASSQSAGPYYNEQFF.

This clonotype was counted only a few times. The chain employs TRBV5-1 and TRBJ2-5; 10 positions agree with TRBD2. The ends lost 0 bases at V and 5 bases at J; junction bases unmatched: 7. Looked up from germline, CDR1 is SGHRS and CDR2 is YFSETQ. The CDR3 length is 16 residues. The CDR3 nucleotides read TGCGCCAGCAGCTTGGAGAAGCGGGGGGGATCGGAGACCCAGTACTTC. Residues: CASSLEKRGGSETQYF.